The sequence of this T cell receptor beta chain was determined in a study of T cell repertoires in cytomegalovirus infection. Study background: An indication of both CMV infection and matching HLA type came from public TCR beta signatures. Notes on the study in general: It was HLA-C-restricted CMV-specific TCR beta clonotypes that dominated the response ex vivo. Summed frequency of public TCR beta families distinguished CMV carriers with the relevant HLA.

A note on this clonotype: Its antigen is still unknown.

The germline V gene encodes CDR1 SEHNR and CDR2 FQNEAQ (reference sequence). The CDR3 has 15 amino acids. The V segment lost 4 bases and the J segment 0 bases; nucleotides outside the gene matches: 4. A single record per CDR3 protein comes from TCRdb applying MiXCR to the reads. Of around 100,000 distinct CDR3 sequences listed, about 15% are singletons. This receptor was identified in a human donor in good health (CMV status not recorded). Some clones in this sample may be carry-over from other donors' samples. Sequencing was performed on PBMCs. The genes are TRBV7-9 and TRBJ2-5; TRBD1 matches 8 bases. The CDR3 reads CASSSRGLNQETQYF. DNA of the CDR3: TGTGCCAGCAGCTCCAGGGGGCTTAACCAAGAGACCCAGTACTTC.